Sequencing of this TCR beta chain was carried out in a study of blood T cell repertoires in COVID-19. Turning to the study itself: Samples came from the United States, Italy and Spain, spanning acute and convalescent COVID-19.

Authors' processing steps: Reference gene primer amplification gave nucleated cell count estimates. The data were produced by immunoSEQ multiplex PCR, yet TCRdb's version contains in-frame clones alone and is incomplete. From that table come the V and J calls and clone size; the DNA was used to work out D and trimming. The table lists 200,000 to 300,000 clones, around nine tenths of them singletons. CDR1 SGDLS and CDR2 YYNGEE come from the germline V gene. The V and J ends lost 4 bases and 1 base respectively, with 11 bases between them. The CDR3 has 14 residues. Enrollment of patients from Seattle took place during active infection, with longitudinal follow-up.

The source is a man in his thirties or forties with COVID-19, enrolled during active disease. The sample was peripheral blood. This sequence joins TRBV9 and TRBJ1-1; D not resolved. This CDR3 is CASSRSAGNTEAFF. CDR3 nucleotides: TGTGCCAGCAGCAGATCCGCAGGGAACACTGAAGCTTTCTTT.